These T cell receptor beta chains were read from a single sample in a study of blood T cells in healthy people across ages. TCRdb ran MiXCR on the 5' RACE reads and lists one entry per CDR3 protein. The sample includes about 2 million distinct CDR3 sequences, 49% of them seen just once. Sequencing was done on a sample of blood. Receptors were obtained from a woman in her forties in good health. Each CDR3 is given without its conserved first and last residue. D genes are given only for firm matches.

j_call d_call v_call cdr3_aa
TRBJ2-5 NA TRBV2 ASSGRGAETQY
TRBJ2-3 NA TRBV7-2 ASSPDPHTDTQY
TRBJ1-2 NA TRBV7-2 ASSQGGIQLYGYT
TRBJ1-4 NA TRBV9 ASSNKGKLF
TRBJ2-4 NA TRBV12-3/TRBV12-4 ASTQTLAKNIQY
TRBJ2-5 TRBD1 TRBV5-1 ASSLGTGYRPKETQY
TRBJ2-1 TRBD2 TRBV3-1 ASSQVAGVNNEQF
TRBJ2-1 TRBD1 TRBV15 ATSGRDRGNEQF
TRBJ2-3 TRBD2 TRBV20-1 SAPQAGGGTDTQY
TRBJ2-1 TRBD1 TRBV19 ASSRQTGFYNEQF
TRBJ1-5 NA TRBV6-6 ASSYKGFSNQPQH
TRBJ2-1 TRBD2 TRBV13 ASSLQLAGGGEQF
TRBJ2-3 NA TRBV4-2 ASSQDRNGGRDTQY
TRBJ2-1 NA TRBV24-1 ATSDLTSSYNEQF
TRBJ2-3 TRBD1 TRBV12-3/TRBV12-4 ASCRGNTDTQY
TRBJ2-2 NA TRBV7-8 ASSIALGGNTGELF
NA NA TRBV7-9 ASSPRTNFGETQY
TRBJ2-3 TRBD2 TRBV12-3/TRBV12-4 ASSFGLAGGTDTQY
TRBJ2-1 TRBD2 TRBV7-2 ASSLGWRGGVMEQF
TRBJ2-7 TRBD2 TRBV4-3 ASSQAAGGWYEQY
TRBJ2-5 TRBD1 TRBV7-6 ASSTQGWQETQY
TRBJ1-2 TRBD1 TRBV7-9 ASSSTGNRVLYGYT
TRBJ2-3 TRBD1 TRBV18 ASSPTGLATDTQY
TRBJ2-7 NA TRBV28 ASSSLRSGYPAYEQY
TRBJ2-5 NA TRBV7-2 ASSLFGGPKTQY
TRBJ1-1 NA TRBV27 ASSNRRNTEAF
TRBJ2-5 TRBD2 TRBV24-1 ATSDATIAGAQETQY
TRBJ1-2 NA TRBV19 ASSIVGRVLDYGYT
TRBJ2-1 NA TRBV4-3 ASSQDAYNEQF
TRBJ2-1 NA TRBV9 ASSVSVYNEQF
NA TRBD2 TRBV28 ASSFSGGPSPETQY
TRBJ2-1 TRBD2 TRBV28 ASTPPQRGVNEQF
TRBJ1-2 NA TRBV4-3 ASSQVREVANYGYT